This T cell receptor beta chain was sequenced for a study of beta chain features in type 1 diabetes. Study-wide results and limits: Among patients, naive, central memory and Treg TCRB repertoires appeared more similar than among healthy donors. More deletions and fewer insertions at VDJ junctions were found in patients with type 1 diabetes.

Remarks on this clone: The antigen remains undetermined.

The whole isolated RNA underwent reverse transcription, so sequencing captured expressed TCRB transcripts. Only in-frame clones appear in the TCRdb table, and some are missing; sequencing was by immunoSEQ multiplex PCR. Of 600,000 to 650,000 clones in the sample, roughly a sixth were seen once. The V gene lost 1 base and the J gene lost 5 bases, with 3 bases spanning the gap. The CDR3 totals 12 residues. CDR1 is SGHAT and CDR2 is FQNNGV in the germline V gene. The sequencing sample was made of naive CD4+ T cells from blood. This sequence originates from a man between 18 and 35 years old in good health. The V and J genes are TRBV11-2 and TRBJ2-1; D is unclear. The CDR3 nucleotides are TGTGCCAGCAGCTTAGGGAACAATGAGCAGTTCTTC. It encodes CASSLGNNEQFF.